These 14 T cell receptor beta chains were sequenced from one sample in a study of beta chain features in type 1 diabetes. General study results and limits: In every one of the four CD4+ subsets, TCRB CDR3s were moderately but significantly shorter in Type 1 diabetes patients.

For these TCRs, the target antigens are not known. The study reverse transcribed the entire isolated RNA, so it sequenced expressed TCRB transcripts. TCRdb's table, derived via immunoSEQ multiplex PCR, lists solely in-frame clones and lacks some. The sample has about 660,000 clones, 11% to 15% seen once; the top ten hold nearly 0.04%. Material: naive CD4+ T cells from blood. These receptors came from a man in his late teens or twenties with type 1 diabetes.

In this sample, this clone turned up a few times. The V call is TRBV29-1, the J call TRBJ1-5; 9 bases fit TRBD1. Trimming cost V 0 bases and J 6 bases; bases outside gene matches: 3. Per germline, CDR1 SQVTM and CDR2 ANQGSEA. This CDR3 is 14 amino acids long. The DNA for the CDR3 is TGCAGCGTTGAAGAGACAGGGGGAGGTCAGCCCCAGCATTTT. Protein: CSVEETGGGQPQHF.

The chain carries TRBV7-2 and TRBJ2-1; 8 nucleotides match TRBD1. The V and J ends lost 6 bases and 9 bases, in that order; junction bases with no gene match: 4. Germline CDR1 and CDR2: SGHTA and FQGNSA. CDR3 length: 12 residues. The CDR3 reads CASSRQGSEQFF. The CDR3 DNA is TGTGCCAGCAGTAGACAGGGGAGTGAGCAGTTCTTC.

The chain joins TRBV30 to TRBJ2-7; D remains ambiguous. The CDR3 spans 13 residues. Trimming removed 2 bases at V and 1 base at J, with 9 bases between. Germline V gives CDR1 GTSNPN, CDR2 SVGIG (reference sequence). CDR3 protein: CAWSRPESYEQYF. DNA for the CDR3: TGTGCCTGGAGTCGGCCCGAGTCCTACGAGCAGTACTTC. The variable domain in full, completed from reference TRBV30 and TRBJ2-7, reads SQTIHQWPATLVQPVGSPLSLECTVEGTSNPNLYWYRQAAGRGLQLLFYSVGIGQISSEVPQNLSASRPQDRQFILSSKKLLLSDSGFYLCAWSRPESYEQYFGPGTRLTVT.

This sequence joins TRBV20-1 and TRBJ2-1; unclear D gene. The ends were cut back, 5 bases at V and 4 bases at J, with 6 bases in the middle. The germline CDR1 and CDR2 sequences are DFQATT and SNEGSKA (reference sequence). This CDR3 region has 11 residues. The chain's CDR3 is CSAGQYNEQFF. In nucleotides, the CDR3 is TGCAGTGCTGGGCAATACAATGAGCAGTTCTTC.

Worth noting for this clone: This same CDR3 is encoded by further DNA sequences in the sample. This chain's CDR3 is CASSLEGYGYTF. The CDR3 DNA sequence: TGTGCCAGCAGCTTAGAAGGGTACGGCTACACCTTC. The chain links TRBV7-2 to TRBJ1-2; no firm D call. V was pared by 1 base and J by 8 bases, with 8 bases between. The CDR3 has 12 amino acids. Per germline, CDR1 SGHTA and CDR2 FQGNSA.

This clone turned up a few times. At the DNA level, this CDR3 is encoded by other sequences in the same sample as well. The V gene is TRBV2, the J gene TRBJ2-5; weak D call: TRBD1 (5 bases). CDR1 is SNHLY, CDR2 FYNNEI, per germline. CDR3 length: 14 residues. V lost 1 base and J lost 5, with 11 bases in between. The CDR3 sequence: CASSEGRGRETQYF. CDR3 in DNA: TGTGCCAGCAGTGAAGGAAGGGGAAGGGAGACCCAGTACTTC.

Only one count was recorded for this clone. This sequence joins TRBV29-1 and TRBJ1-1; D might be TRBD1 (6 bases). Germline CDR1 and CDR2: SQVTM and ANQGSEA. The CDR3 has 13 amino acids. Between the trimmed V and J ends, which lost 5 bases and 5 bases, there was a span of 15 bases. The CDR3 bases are TGCAGCGTTAGGGGCAGGGGAGGGACTGAAGCTTTCTTT. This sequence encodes CSVRGRGGTEAFF.

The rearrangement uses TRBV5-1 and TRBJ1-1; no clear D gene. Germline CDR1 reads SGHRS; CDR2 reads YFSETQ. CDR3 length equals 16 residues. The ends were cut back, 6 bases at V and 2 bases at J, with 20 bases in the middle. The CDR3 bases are TGCGCCAGCAACCCTCTCCGTGGTTGGGGAAACACTGAAGCTTTCTTT. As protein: CASNPLRGWGNTEAFF.

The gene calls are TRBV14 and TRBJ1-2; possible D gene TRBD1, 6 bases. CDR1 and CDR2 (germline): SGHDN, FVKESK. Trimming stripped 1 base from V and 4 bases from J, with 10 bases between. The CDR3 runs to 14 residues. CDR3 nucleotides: TGTGCCAGCAGCCAAGTGGGACACATCTATGGCTACACCTTC. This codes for CASSQVGHIYGYTF.

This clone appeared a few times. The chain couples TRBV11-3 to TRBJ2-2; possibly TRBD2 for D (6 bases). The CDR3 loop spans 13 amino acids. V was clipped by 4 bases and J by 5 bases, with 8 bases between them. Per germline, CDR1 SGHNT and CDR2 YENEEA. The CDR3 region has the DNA TGTGCCAGCAGCTCCCGGGAGACCGGGGAGCTGTTTTTT. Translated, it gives CASSSRETGELFF.

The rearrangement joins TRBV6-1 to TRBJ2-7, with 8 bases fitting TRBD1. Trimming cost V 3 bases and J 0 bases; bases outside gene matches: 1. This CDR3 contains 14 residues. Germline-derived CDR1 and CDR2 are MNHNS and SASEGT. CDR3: CASSEDRVSYEQYF. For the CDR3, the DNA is TGTGCCAGCAGTGAGGACAGGGTCTCCTACGAGCAGTACTTC.

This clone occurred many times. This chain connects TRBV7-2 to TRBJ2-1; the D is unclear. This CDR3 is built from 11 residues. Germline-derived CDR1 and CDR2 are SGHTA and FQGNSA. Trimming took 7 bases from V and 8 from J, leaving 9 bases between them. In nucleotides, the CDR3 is TGTGCCAGCACCGCGTTCGATGAGCAGTTCTTC. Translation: CASTAFDEQFF.

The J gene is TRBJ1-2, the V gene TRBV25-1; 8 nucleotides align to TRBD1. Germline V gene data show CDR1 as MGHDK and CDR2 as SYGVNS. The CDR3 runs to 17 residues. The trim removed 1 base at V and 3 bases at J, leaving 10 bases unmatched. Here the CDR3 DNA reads TGTGCCAGCAGTGAATGGGGACAGGCGCAGTTGGACTATGGCTACACCTTC. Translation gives CASSEWGQAQLDYGYTF.

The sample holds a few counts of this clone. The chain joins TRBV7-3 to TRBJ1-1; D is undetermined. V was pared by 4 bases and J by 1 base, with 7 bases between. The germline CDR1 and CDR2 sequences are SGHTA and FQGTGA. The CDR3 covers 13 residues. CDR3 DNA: TGTGCCAGCAGCTCTGAACCGAACACTGAAGCTTTCTTT. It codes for CASSSEPNTEAFF. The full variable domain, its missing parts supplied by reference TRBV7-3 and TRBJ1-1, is GAGVSQTPSNKVTEKGKYVELRCDPISGHTALYWYRQSLGQGPEFLIYFQGTGAADDSGLPNDRFFAVRPEGSVSTLKIQRTERGDSAVYLCASSSEPNTEAFFGQGTRLTVV.